The 4 T cell receptor beta chains below were found in one sample sequenced in a study of cytotoxic CD8 clonotypes in ibrutinib-treated CLL. Sequencing used immunoSEQ multiplex PCR; TCRdb keeps in-frame clones, though not all of them. The table records 110,000 to 150,000 clones, 75% to 80% of them present only once. Source: PBMCs, taken after 24 months of ibrutinib treatment. These receptors all come from a human donor with chronic lymphocytic leukemia.

The J gene is TRBJ2-3, the V gene TRBV7-2, with 8 positions matching TRBD2. Germline CDR1 SGHTA, CDR2 FQGNSA. The CDR3 has 15 amino acids. V shed 2 bases, J shed 2 bases, and the junction held 3 bases outside the gene matches. CDR3 coding DNA: TGTGCCAGCAGCTTACTCGGGGGGGCCACAGATACGCAGTATTTT. It is translated as CASSLLGGATDTQYF.

The rearrangement uses TRBV7-2 and TRBJ2-3; TRBD1 is a possible D gene (6 bases). The CDR3 length is 14 residues. Germline V gene sequence: CDR1 SGHTA, CDR2 FQGNSA. Trimming stripped 0 bases from V and 5 bases from J, with 9 bases between. In nucleotides, the CDR3 is TGTGCCAGCAGCTTAGCGGGGGCGGGAGATACGCAGTATTTT. Its translation is CASSLAGAGDTQYF.

V gene TRBV27 combines with J gene TRBJ1-6; weak D call: TRBD1 (5 bases). Trimming took 1 base from V and 8 from J, leaving 12 bases between them. CDR1 is MNHEY, CDR2 SMNVEV, per germline (reference sequence). This CDR3 region has 15 residues. In nucleotides, the CDR3 is TGTGCCAGCAGTTTATGGGGCAGGCGCGATTCACCCCTCCACTTT. Its translation: CASSLWGRRDSPLHF.

Only a few counts were recorded for this clone. The chain carries TRBV5-1 and TRBJ2-2, with 9 bases aligning to TRBD1. Germline assignment: CDR1 SGHRS and CDR2 YFSETQ. The CDR3 totals 15 residues. The trim removed 4 bases at V and 5 bases at J, leaving 6 bases unmatched. CDR3 residues: CASSQGQGGTGELFF. The CDR3 nucleotides read TGCGCCAGCAGCCAGGGACAGGGAGGGACCGGGGAGCTGTTTTTT. The full variable domain, completed using reference TRBV5-1 and TRBJ2-2, is KAGVTQTPRYLIKTRGQQVTLSCSPISGHRSVSWYQQTPGQGLQFLFEYFSETQRNKGNFPGRFSGRQFSNSRSEMNVSTLELGDSALYLCASSQGQGGTGELFFGEGSRLTVL.